There are many counts of the clone carrying this T cell receptor beta chain. As yet, its antigen is unknown. This sample was taken from a study of T cells in Graves' hyperthyroidism and ophthalmopathy. In the study overall: Once the initial diagnosis was made, peripheral blood was obtained before any treatment.

Germline CDR1 reads SGHTA; CDR2 reads FQGNSA. The length of the CDR3 is 13 residues. V shed 1 base and J shed 5 bases, with 8 bases lying between them. It was uncontrolled infection, other autoimmune disease, pregnancy or lactation that excluded patients. Template material for amplifying TCR beta CDR3 regions consisted of RNA transcripts. The TCR CDR3 first-round RT-PCR relied on the HTBI primer set. TCRdb redid the calling of the multiplex PCR reads with MiXCR, one entry per CDR3 protein. The sample carries 450,000 to 550,000 distinct CDR3 sequences, roughly 24% recorded once. Whole-study results and caveats: Ophthalmopathy, as predicted by the model, came a median 6.5 months after the prediction. Blood also showed most of the thyroid clonotypes that were expanded above 0.001.

The J gene is TRBJ2-5, the V gene TRBV7-2, with D unclear. The receptor comes from a woman aged 30 to 39 with Graves' ophthalmopathy. Sequencing used blood. DNA of the CDR3: TGTGCCAGCAGCTTAGGTGGGTCGGAGACCCAGTACTTC. As protein: CASSLGGSETQYF.